This T cell receptor beta chain was obtained from a study of blood T cell repertoires in COVID-19. Study-wide background: COVID-19 samples from acute and convalescent phases originated in the United States, Italy and Spain. T cells, B-cell-depleted T cells, or PBMCs supplied cDNA or gDNA.

Per the original methods: Amplification of reference gene primers was used by the study to estimate nucleated cell counts. The assay was immunoSEQ multiplex PCR, and TCRdb's table has in-frame clones only and misses some. V and J calls and clone size are those listed in that table; D and trimming were worked out from the DNA. The sample lists fewer than 300,000 clones, 80% to 95% occurring once. Adults between roughly 18 and 90 years of age took part from under 30 US areas. Sequencing was carried out using PBMCs or T cells enriched from blood (not recorded which). This receptor was taken from a woman younger than 45 who had recovered from COVID-19.

The CDR3 sequence is CASSQENSGRPSYNEQFF. DNA of the CDR3: TGCGCCAGCAGCCAAGAAAATAGCGGGAGACCCTCCTACAATGAGCAGTTCTTC. The chain carries TRBV4-1 and TRBJ2-1; TRBD2 agrees at 9 bases. After removal of 0 bases from V and 0 bases from J, the junction contained 6 bases not matched to a gene. The CDR3 contains 18 residues. Germline assignment: CDR1 MGHRA and CDR2 YSYEKL.